What follows are 21 T cell receptor beta chains derived from one specimen sequenced in a study of shared clonotypes between healthy human individuals (dated by TCRdb to 2020 to 2021). The library was built by means of the immunoSEQ multiplex PCR assay. TCRdb's version of the immuneACCESS table is confined to in-frame rearrangements and falls short of the full clone set. An unresolved V gene accounts for under half of the shortfall where checked; the remainder is of unknown origin. The table for this sample lists roughly 1,000,000 clones; around 78% of them were counted only once. The ten largest clones represent 0.52% of the sample. Sequencing was performed on memory CD4+ T cells from PBMCs. Taken with the paper, the label for cell subset or site translates to: CD45RA-negative fraction. Receptors were obtained from a man between 18 and 35 years old in good health. Some clones in this sample may be carry-over from other donors' samples.

This clone turned up a few times. This chain joins TRBV28 and TRBJ2-1; D unclear. This CDR3 region has 14 residues. Germline lookup yields CDR1 MDHEN and CDR2 SYDVKM. V gave up 4 bases and J gave up 4 bases, with 11 bases separating them. The CDR3 here is CASSSPNLYNEQFF. In nucleotides, the CDR3 is TGTGCCAGCAGTTCTCCGAACCTATACAATGAGCAGTTCTTC.

The sample holds one count of this clone. The CDR3 nucleotides read TGTGCCAGCAGTTTACCGGGACAGGGGGCAAAGACCCAGTACTTC. It yields the protein CASSLPGQGAKTQYF. This sequence joins TRBV28 and TRBJ2-5, with TRBD1 matching over 12 bases. V was clipped by 2 bases and J by 6 bases; unmatched bases: 4. Per germline, CDR1 MDHEN and CDR2 SYDVKM. The CDR3 spans 15 residues.

A few counts support this clone. The chain recombines TRBV7-9 with TRBJ1-5; TRBD1 might be the D (5 bases). The length of the CDR3 is 14 residues. Deletions cut 4 bases from V and 5 bases from J, with 12 bases between. Germline CDR1 SEHNR, CDR2 FQNEAQ (reference sequence). CDR3 amino acids: CASSYGGLDQPQHF. In nucleotides, the CDR3 is TGTGCCAGCAGCTATGGGGGGTTGGATCAGCCCCAGCATTTT.

V usage is TRBV6-5 and J usage is TRBJ2-1; the match to TRBD2 covers 7 bases. V lost 2 bases and J lost 3; bases outside the gene matches: 7. Germline lookup yields CDR1 MNHEY and CDR2 SVGAGI. The CDR3 length is 16 residues. The CDR3 DNA follows: TGTGCCAGCAGTTACCATTTACGGGGGGTCTACAATGAGCAGTTCTTC. This gives the protein CASSYHLRGVYNEQFF.

This clone occurred many times. CDR3 coding DNA: TGCGCCAGCAGCTTGCCCAAGGAGCGGGAGAATAGGATTTACGACAATGAGCAGTTCTTC. Residues: CASSLPKERENRIYDNEQFF. The chain uses TRBV5-1 and TRBJ2-1; TRBD2 aligns across 8 bases. Looked up from germline, CDR1 is SGHRS and CDR2 is YFSETQ. The CDR3 is 20 residues long. The trim removed 1 base at V and 5 bases at J, leaving 20 bases unmatched.

The J gene is TRBJ1-5, the V gene TRBV15; maybe TRBD1 (5 bases). Trimming shortened V by 0 bases and J by 0 bases, and 6 bases separated the two germline ends. The CDR3 extends over 15 amino acids. CDR1 LNHNV and CDR2 YYDKDF come from the germline V gene (reference sequence). This chain's CDR3 is CATSRDQGSNQPQHF. DNA for the CDR3: TGTGCCACCAGCAGAGATCAGGGTAGCAATCAGCCCCAGCATTTT. The complete variable domain, with remaining parts taken from reference TRBV15 and TRBJ1-5, reads DAMVIQNPRYQVTQFGKPVTLSCSQTLNHNVMYWYQQKSSQAPKLLFHYYDKDFNNEADTPDNFQSRRPNTSFCFLDIRSPGLGDTAMYLCATSRDQGSNQPQHFGDGTRLSIL.

The chain joins TRBV7-9 to TRBJ2-5; 8 bases are shared with TRBD1. The CDR3 covers 15 residues. Germline V gene lookup returns CDR1 SEHNR and CDR2 FQNEAQ (reference sequence). Trimming cost V 7 bases and J 1 base; bases outside gene matches: 8. As DNA, the CDR3 is TGTGCCAGCACCACCGGACAGGGCGCCCAAGAGACCCAGTACTTC. Amino acids: CASTTGQGAQETQYF.

The chain joins TRBV28 to TRBJ1-2; 7 positions match TRBD1. Germline V lookup: CDR1 MDHEN, CDR2 SYDVKM. The CDR3 runs 12 residues. The V segment lost 2 bases and the J segment 14 bases; nucleotides outside the gene matches: 8. The CDR3 is CASSLDDRVWTF. CDR3 DNA: TGTGCCAGCAGTTTAGACGACAGGGTTTGGACCTTC.

J is TRBJ1-2 and V is TRBV28, with 9 bases fitting TRBD1. The length of the CDR3 is 15 residues. The junction had 10 bases not matched to a gene; V was cut back by 5 bases and J by 6 bases. Germline CDR1 reads MDHEN; CDR2 reads SYDVKM. The CDR3 DNA reads as TGTGCCAGCAGTATACAGGGGGCGTCTTTGGATGGCTACACCTTC. Amino acids: CASSIQGASLDGYTF.

This chain connects TRBV4-1 to TRBJ2-6, with a possible D match to TRBD2 (6 bases). The germline CDR1 and CDR2 sequences are MGHRA and YSYEKL. The germline V and J ends were trimmed by 2 bases and 0 bases, with 20 bases remaining between them. There are 20 residues in the CDR3. CDR3 residues: CASSQWDRGRGNSGANVLTF. The CDR3, as DNA: TGCGCCAGCAGCCAATGGGATCGAGGGCGGGGAAACTCTGGGGCCAACGTCCTGACTTTC.

This chain uses TRBV20-1 with TRBJ1-1; D call uncertain. Trimming removed 0 bases from V and 10 bases from J, with 9 bases in between. The germline gives CDR1 DFQATT, CDR2 SNEGSKA (reference sequence). The CDR3 has 11 residues. CDR3 amino acids: CSARDLTRAFF. The CDR3 DNA sequence: TGCAGTGCTAGAGACCTGACCCGAGCTTTCTTT.

The V call is TRBV5-4, the J call TRBJ2-1, with 9 bases matching TRBD2. Germline CDR1 is SGHNT and CDR2 is YYREEE (reference sequence). Trimming at V came to 4 bases and at J to 6 bases, leaving 5 bases not matched to a gene. This CDR3 has 14 residues. The CDR3 region has the DNA TGTGCCAGCAGCCAACTAGCGGGCTCCAATGAGCAGTTCTTC. Translation: CASSQLAGSNEQFF.

This sequence joins TRBV7-8 and TRBJ2-3; D possibly corresponds to TRBD1 (5 bases). Trimming cost V 3 bases and J 4 bases, with 8 bases left between them. Germline lookup yields CDR1 SGHVS and CDR2 FQNEAQ. The CDR3 has 13 residues. CDR3 coding DNA: TGTGCCAGCAGCTTGGGCAGGGCAGATACGCAGTATTTT. Protein: CASSLGRADTQYF.

This rearrangement joins TRBV5-1 to TRBJ2-3, with D unresolved. The V gene lost 3 bases and the J gene lost 0 bases, with 5 bases spanning the gap. The CDR3 is 13 residues long. Per germline, CDR1 SGHRS and CDR2 YFSETQ. The CDR3 sequence is CASSSQSTDTQYF. As DNA, the CDR3 is TGCGCCAGCAGCTCGCAAAGCACAGATACGCAGTATTTT. Using reference TRBV5-1 and TRBJ2-3 for the parts outside the CDR3, the full variable domain is KAGVTQTPRYLIKTRGQQVTLSCSPISGHRSVSWYQQTPGQGLQFLFEYFSETQRNKGNFPGRFSGRQFSNSRSEMNVSTLELGDSALYLCASSSQSTDTQYFGPGTRLTVL.

The rearrangement joins TRBV23-1 to TRBJ2-1; D is ambiguous. TRBV23-1 is recorded as an ORF, its role being uncertain. The germline V and J ends were trimmed by 4 bases and 8 bases, with 9 bases remaining between them. The CDR3 runs 12 residues. Here the CDR3 reads CASSPYPHEQFF. For the CDR3, the DNA is TGCGCCAGCAGTCCATACCCCCATGAGCAGTTCTTC.

The chain is built from TRBV4-1 and TRBJ2-1; D is perhaps TRBD2 (7 bases). V lost 2 bases and J lost 8, with 19 bases in between. The CDR3 is made up of 16 amino acids. Germline CDR1 reads MGHRA; CDR2 reads YSYEKL. CDR3: CASSQPPASGGDEQFF. In DNA, the CDR3 is TGCGCCAGCAGCCAACCCCCCGCCTCGGGGGGCGATGAGCAGTTCTTC.

In this sample, this clone turned up a few times. The chain uses TRBV29-1 and TRBJ1-1; D may be TRBD1 (5 bases). Germline CDR1 SQVTM, CDR2 ANQGSEA. The V end was cut by 6 bases, the J end by 4 bases, with 15 bases between. The CDR3 runs 13 residues. The CDR3, as DNA: TGCAGCGTGCATATGGGGGTGGCCACTGAAGCTTTCTTT. Amino acids: CSVHMGVATEAFF.

This clone was detected ten times or more. The chain couples TRBV5-5 to TRBJ1-4; D ambiguous. Looked up from germline, CDR1 is SGHKS and CDR2 is YYEKEE (reference sequence). The CDR3 contains 14 residues. V was pared by 1 base and J by 6 bases, with 10 bases between. This chain's CDR3 is CASSLYGGDEKLFF. The CDR3 DNA follows: TGTGCCAGCAGCTTGTACGGAGGAGATGAAAAACTGTTTTTT.

A remark on this clone: This same CDR3 is encoded by further DNA sequences in the sample. The chain has TRBV20-1 and TRBJ2-3; no clear D. Germline CDR1 and CDR2: DFQATT and SNEGSKA (reference sequence). Trimming shortened V by 6 bases and J by 4 bases, and 8 bases separated the two germline ends. This CDR3 is built from 11 residues. This CDR3 is CSARQPDTQYF. The DNA for the CDR3 is TGCAGTGCGCGACAACCAGATACGCAGTATTTT.

The chain links TRBV6-6 to TRBJ2-3, with 7 bases identical to TRBD2. CDR1 is MNHNY, CDR2 SVGAGI, per germline (reference sequence). This CDR3 has 16 amino acids. V dropped 7 bases and J dropped 3; count of bases not matched to a gene: 13. CDR3 residues: CASNPVGEGSTDTQYF. In DNA, the CDR3 is TGTGCCAGCAACCCGGTGGGGGAGGGATCAACAGATACGCAGTATTTT.

At least ten counts were recorded for this clone. The genes are TRBV9 and TRBJ1-3, with D perhaps matching TRBD1 (6 bases). Germline V CDR1 and CDR2: SGDLS, YYNGEE. Trimming took off 5 bases at V and 0 bases at J, with 12 bases between the two ends. The CDR3 is made up of 15 amino acids. The CDR3 nucleotides are TGTGCCAGCAGTACAGGGCCATCCTCTGGAAACACCATATATTTT. Protein product: CASSTGPSSGNTIYF.